These T cell receptor beta chains were read from a single sample in a study of T-cell reconstitution after alpha-beta-depleted transplantation in children. TCRdb re-analysed the PCR reads in MiXCR, keeping a single row per CDR3 protein. The sample holds about 540,000 distinct CDR3 sequences, 15% to 20% seen once. This sample comprised PBMCs from the stem cell graft donor, obtained from the stem cell graft. Receptor source: a human donor who donated a stem cell graft to a child with acute lymphoblastic leukemia. CDR3s include the opening cysteine and the closing phenylalanine or tryptophan. The D gene is left open where the match is weak. Where a row states a size, it is once, few, many or the class of an expanded clone; other rows omit it.

abundance,v_gene,d_gene,j_gene,CDR3nt,CDR3aa
few,TRBV29-1,.,TRBJ1-1,TGCAGCTTTGGACCGTTTGAAGCTTTCTTT,CSFGPFEAFF
.,TRBV29-1,.,TRBJ1-2,TGCAGCGTTGAGAACAGGGCCATTCTTCCTGGCTATGGCTACACCTTC,CSVENRAILPGYGYTF
.,TRBV12-3/TRBV12-4,TRBD2,TRBJ2-7,TGTGCCAGCAGTTTAGTCGCGGGAGATAGCGAGCAGTACTTC,CASSLVAGDSEQYF
.,TRBV27,.,TRBJ2-1,TGTGCCAGCAGTTCTAAGGACTGGATTGAGCAGTTCTTC,CASSSKDWIEQFF
few,TRBV20-1,.,TRBJ1-5,TGCAGTGCTAGAGACGGTAATGGAAATCAGCCCCAGCATTTT,CSARDGNGNQPQHF
.,TRBV20-1,TRBD2,TRBJ2-1,TGCAGTGCCTGGGAAGGGGCGGGAGGCTACAATGAGCAGTTCTTC,CSAWEGAGGYNEQFF
.,TRBV30,TRBD1,TRBJ1-5,TGTGCCTGGAGGGGACAGGCAAATCAGCCCCAGCATTTT,CAWRGQANQPQHF
.,TRBV2,.,TRBJ2-7,TGTGCCAGCAGGACGCTGGGGGGCTCCTACGAGCAGTACTTC,CASRTLGGSYEQYF
many,TRBV24-1,TRBD2,TRBJ2-1,TGTGCCACCAGTGACTCAGCGGGAGCGGGTGAGCAGTTCTTC,CATSDSAGAGEQFF
.,TRBV5-1,.,TRBJ2-3,TGCGCCAGCAGCTTCCAGGGGTGGGGTGGAGATACGCAGTATTTT,CASSFQGWGGDTQYF
few,TRBV12-3/TRBV12-4,.,TRBJ2-3,TGTGCCAGCACCTGGGATGGCTCAGGGTACACAGATACGCAGTATTTT,CASTWDGSGYTDTQYF
few,TRBV6-1,.,TRBJ2-7,TGTGCCAGCAGTGTAGACAGAAACCTTTACGAGCAGTACTTC,CASSVDRNLYEQYF
.,TRBV29-1,.,TRBJ2-7,TGCAGCGTTATTTACGGGACGTCAGACTACTACGAGCAGTACTTC,CSVIYGTSDYYEQYF
.,TRBV6-1,TRBD1,TRBJ2-3,TGTGCCAGCAGTGCGACGAGACAGGGGGCGAGGACAGATACGCAGTATTTT,CASSATRQGARTDTQYF
.,TRBV5-1,.,TRBJ1-1,TGCGCCAGCAGCTTGGAGCCAGACATGAACACTGAAGCTTTCTTT,CASSLEPDMNTEAFF